This T cell receptor (beta chain) comes out of a study of blood T cell repertoires in COVID-19. Whole-study context: COVID-19 samples collected from the United States, Italy and Spain covered acute and convalescent phases. The analysed material was cDNA or gDNA that came from T cells, B-cell-depleted T cells, or PBMCs.

As handled by the study authors: Estimation of nucleated cell counts was performed using reference gene primer amplification. Profiled with immunoSEQ multiplex PCR; TCRdb holds only in-frame clones, not every one. Clone size and the V and J calls come from that table; the DNA yielded D and trimming. The data contain some 220,000 clones, approximately 83% of them singletons. The CDR3 has 16 amino acids. J was trimmed by 6 bases and V by 0 bases; bases with no gene match: 8. Per germline, CDR1 SEHNR and CDR2 FQNEAQ (reference sequence). Material: peripheral blood. The TCR sequence derives from a human donor in a cohort sampled during active COVID-19. The rearrangement joins TRBV7-9 to TRBJ1-1, with 9 bases lining up with TRBD1. DNA for the CDR3: TGTGCCAGCAGCTTAGCTACGGGACAGGGTGGTTCTGAAGCTTTCTTT. Encoded protein: CASSLATGQGGSEAFF.